These 24 T cell receptor beta chains were sequenced from one sample in a study of T cells in localized non-small cell lung cancer. Only in-frame clones appear in the TCRdb table, and some are missing; sequencing was by immunoSEQ multiplex PCR. The sample shows approximately 45,000 clones, around 81% of them seen only once. Sequencing was performed on peripheral blood mononuclear cells, taken before any cancer treatment. The receptor set was obtained from a man between 40 and 75 years old with stage III lung adenocarcinoma.

V gene TRBV18 combines with J gene TRBJ2-1; D tentatively fits TRBD1 or TRBD2 (5 bases each). The length of the CDR3 is 15 residues. CDR1 and CDR2 (germline): KGHSH, LQKENI. V was shortened by 3 bases and J by 4 bases, with 13 bases between the two germline ends. The CDR3 region has the DNA TGTGCCAGCTCACCCCGGGACGGGCCGTACAATGAGCAGTTCTTC. Its protein is CASSPRDGPYNEQFF. The full variable domain, in which reference TRBV18 and TRBJ2-1 provide the parts outside the CDR3, is NAGVMQNPRHLVRRRGQEARLRCSPMKGHSHVYWYRQLPEEGLKFMVYLQKENIIDESGMPKERFSAEFPKEGPSILRIQQVVRGDSAAYFCASSPRDGPYNEQFFGPGTRLTVL.

This clone was seen once. This chain connects TRBV14 to TRBJ1-4; no reliable D call. This CDR3 region has 16 residues. V lost 0 bases and J 5 bases, leaving 13 bases between the germline ends. Germline V gives CDR1 SGHDN, CDR2 FVKESK. CDR3 residues: CASSQDARAWNEKLFF. CDR3 nucleotides: TGTGCCAGCAGCCAAGATGCCCGGGCTTGGAATGAAAAACTGTTTTTT.

CDR3 nucleotide sequence: TGCGCCAGCAGCCCACGTCGGGGGGACACAGATACGCAGTATTTT. As protein: CASSPRRGDTDTQYF. The V gene is TRBV5-1, the J gene TRBJ2-3; TRBD2 matches 7 bases. V was clipped by 4 bases and J by 2 bases; unmatched bases: 7. From germline, CDR1 is SGHRS and CDR2 YFSETQ. The CDR3 contains 15 residues.

The chain is built from TRBV14 and TRBJ2-7, with a weak D call TRBD2 (5 bases). V lost 3 bases to trimming and J lost 3 bases, with 15 bases between them. The CDR3 length is 15 residues. The germline V gene has CDR1 SGHDN and CDR2 FVKESK. The CDR3 region has the DNA TGTGCCAGCAGCCATCGACCAGGAGGAATCTACGAGCAGTACTTC. As protein: CASSHRPGGIYEQYF. The full variable domain, in which reference TRBV14 and TRBJ2-7 provide the parts outside the CDR3, is EAGVTQFPSHSVIEKGQTVTLRCDPISGHDNLYWYRRVMGKEIKFLLHFVKESKQDESGMPNNRFLAERTGGTYSTLKVQPAELEDSGVYFCASSHRPGGIYEQYFGPGTRLTVT.

The chain employs TRBV6-1 and TRBJ2-2, with 7 positions matching TRBD1. Per the germline V gene, CDR1 is MNHNS and CDR2 is SASEGT. CDR3 length: 15 residues. Trimming cost V 6 bases and J 5 bases; bases outside gene matches: 9. CDR3 sequence: CASSQLGQTTGELFF. CDR3 nucleotides: TGTGCCAGCAGCCAACTGGGACAGACTACCGGGGAGCTGTTTTTT.

The chain uses TRBV5-1 and TRBJ2-5, with D possibly being TRBD2 (6 bases). Per the germline V gene, CDR1 is SGHRS and CDR2 is YFSETQ. V dropped 0 bases and J dropped 4 bases, with 13 bases sitting between them. The CDR3 has 15 residues. This CDR3 reads CASSLETWTTETQYF. CDR3 nucleotide sequence: TGCGCCAGCAGCTTGGAGACCTGGACTACAGAGACCCAGTACTTC.

This clone was seen more than once but under ten times. The rearrangement joins TRBV4-1 to TRBJ1-5, with D perhaps matching TRBD1 (5 bases). The V gene's germline CDR1 is MGHRA and CDR2 YSYEKL. The CDR3 spans 14 residues. The V end lost 3 bases, the J end lost 5 bases, and 11 bases lay between the germline ends. The CDR3 protein is CASSHYKGHQPQHF. The DNA for the CDR3 is TGCGCCAGCAGCCACTACAAGGGACATCAGCCCCAGCATTTT.

This clone has just a few counts. The chain joins TRBV6-5 to TRBJ2-7; D remains unclear. Germline CDR1 and CDR2: MNHEY and SVGAGI. V was clipped by 7 bases and J by 4 bases, with 14 bases between them. The CDR3 runs to 13 residues. The CDR3 loop reads CASKEGVRYEQYF. The CDR3 nucleotides read TGTGCCAGCAAAGAAGGAGTGAGGTACGAGCAGTACTTC.

This clone was seen just once. CDR3: CSVDLLGGETQYF. CDR3 bases: TGCAGCGTCGACCTACTAGGGGGGGAGACCCAGTACTTC. The chain couples TRBV29-1 to TRBJ2-5; D may be TRBD1 or TRBD2 (6 bases each). Trimming took 6 bases from V and 5 from J, leaving 16 bases between them. This CDR3 region has 13 residues. The germline CDR1 and CDR2 sequences are SQVTM and ANQGSEA.

This chain links TRBV11-2 with TRBJ2-7; no firm D call. V lost 1 base to trimming and J lost 4 bases, with 17 bases between them. This CDR3 is 16 amino acids long. Germline V gene data show CDR1 as SGHAT and CDR2 as FQNNGV. CDR3 residues: CASSLGRSNLDYEQYF. Written as DNA, the CDR3 is TGTGCCAGCAGCTTAGGAAGGTCTAACCTTGATTACGAGCAGTACTTC. Drawing the rest from reference TRBV11-2 and TRBJ2-7, the complete variable domain is EAGVAQSPRYKIIEKRQSVAFWCNPISGHATLYWYQQILGQGPKLLIQFQNNGVVDDSQLPKDRFSAERLKGVDSTLKIQPAKLEDSAVYLCASSLGRSNLDYEQYFGPGTRLTVT.

The chain carries TRBV4-1 and TRBJ2-3; the match to TRBD1 covers 8 bases. The V and J ends lost 4 bases and 0 bases, in that order; junction bases with no gene match: 3. The CDR3 spans 15 residues. CDR1 MGHRA and CDR2 YSYEKL come from the germline V gene. This chain's CDR3 is CASSPRTGSTDTQYF. The CDR3 coding sequence is TGCGCCAGCAGCCCGAGGACAGGGAGCACAGATACGCAGTATTTT.

The chain employs TRBV19 and TRBJ1-4; D is possibly TRBD1 (5 bases). Trimming took off 5 bases at V and 4 bases at J, with 20 bases between the two ends. This CDR3 is built from 17 residues. The germline V gene has CDR1 LNHDA and CDR2 SQIVND (reference sequence). CDR3 bases: TGTGCCAGTAGTCCCTCGAGGACCGGGACGGATAATGAAAAACTGTTTTTT. Translation: CASSPSRTGTDNEKLFF. Based on the CDR3 plus reference TRBV19 and TRBJ1-4, the full variable domain is DGGITQSPKYLFRKEGQNVTLSCEQNLNHDAMYWYRQDPGQGLRLIYYSQIVNDFQKGDIAEGYSVSREKKESFPLTVTSAQKNPTAFYLCASSPSRTGTDNEKLFFGSGTQLSVL.

The chain recombines TRBV12-5 with TRBJ2-3; D gene uncertain. The CDR3 consists of 14 residues. Germline CDR1 LGHNT, CDR2 FRNRAP. Trimming cost V 5 bases and J 2 bases, with 11 bases left between them. The CDR3 DNA reads as TGTGCTAGTGGTCCGCCCATGTTCACAGATACGCAGTATTTT. Protein product: CASGPPMFTDTQYF.

This clone is labeled medium-sized. The V call is TRBV6-4, the J call TRBJ2-6; D possibly corresponds to TRBD1 (6 bases). The CDR3 has 15 amino acids. Trimming removed 3 bases from V and 0 bases from J, with 6 bases in between. The germline V gene encodes CDR1 MRHNA and CDR2 SNTAGT. This CDR3 reads CASSEGGSGANVLTF. In nucleotides, the CDR3 is TGTGCCAGCAGTGAAGGGGGCTCTGGGGCCAACGTCCTGACTTTC.

The CDR3 protein is CASFNSLSEQYF. CDR3 in DNA: TGCGCCAGCTTCAATTCATTATCCGAGCAGTACTTC. This chain joins TRBV5-1 and TRBJ2-7; the D is unclear. Germline CDR1 reads SGHRS; CDR2 reads YFSETQ. Trimming took 7 bases from V and 6 from J, leaving 14 bases between them. This CDR3 has 12 amino acids.

The CDR3 loop is CASSEIGTGRPQYF. The CDR3 DNA follows: TGTGCCAGCAGTGAAATAGGGACAGGGAGACCCCAGTACTTC. V gene TRBV25-1 combines with J gene TRBJ2-5; 9 bases agree with TRBD1. Germline trimming cut 2 bases from V and 9 bases from J; bases unmatched to any gene: 7. Germline CDR1 and CDR2: MGHDK and SYGVNS. The CDR3 loop spans 14 amino acids.

The chain has TRBV9 and TRBJ2-7; 7 nucleotides agree with TRBD1. With 4 bases clipped from V and 5 bases from J, the junction kept 3 bases outside the gene matches. The CDR3 sequence is 12 residues long. The germline CDR1 and CDR2 sequences are SGDLS and YYNGEE. The CDR3 region has the DNA TGTGCCAGCAGCCCACAGGGGAACGAGCAGTACTTC. This encodes CASSPQGNEQYF.

J is TRBJ2-1 and V is TRBV27, with D possibly matching TRBD2 (5 bases). Per the germline V gene, CDR1 is MNHEY and CDR2 is SMNVEV (reference sequence). V was shortened by 2 bases and J by 3 bases, with 14 bases between the two germline ends. The CDR3 is 16 amino acids. The CDR3 DNA sequence: TGTGCCAGCAGTTTAGAGGGCAGAGTCTACTACAATGAGCAGTTCTTC. This gives the protein CASSLEGRVYYNEQFF.

The rearrangement uses TRBV5-1 and TRBJ2-7, with 7 nucleotides matching TRBD2. The CDR3 length is 15 residues. Germline CDR1 SGHRS, CDR2 YFSETQ. With 0 bases clipped from V and 3 bases from J, the junction kept 6 bases outside the gene matches. CDR3 nucleotides: TGCGCCAGCAGCTTGGCTTACTCTAGCGGCTACGAGCAGTACTTC. Translated: CASSLAYSSGYEQYF.

V and J are TRBV11-2 and TRBJ2-3; TRBD2 matches at 7 bases. Germline V gene data show CDR1 as SGHAT and CDR2 as FQNNGV. V lost 6 bases, J lost 1 base, and 10 bases stayed unmatched. The CDR3 length is 16 residues. The CDR3 nucleotides read TGTGCCAGCAGTTTCCCGACTAGCTCTGGCACAGATACGCAGTATTTT. As protein: CASSFPTSSGTDTQYF.

V and J are TRBV11-2 and TRBJ2-1; D tentatively fits TRBD1 or TRBD2 (6 bases each). From germline, CDR1 is SGHAT and CDR2 FQNNGV. This CDR3 comprises 17 residues. V was shortened by 5 bases and J by 2 bases, with 19 bases between the two germline ends. DNA for the CDR3: TGTGCCAGCAGCCCGGGGAGGTGGGACACTCCCTACAATGAGCAGTTCTTC. It yields the protein CASSPGRWDTPYNEQFF. Using reference TRBV11-2 and TRBJ2-1 for the parts outside the CDR3, the full variable domain is EAGVAQSPRYKIIEKRQSVAFWCNPISGHATLYWYQQILGQGPKLLIQFQNNGVVDDSQLPKDRFSAERLKGVDSTLKIQPAKLEDSAVYLCASSPGRWDTPYNEQFFGPGTRLTVL.

V is TRBV9 and J is TRBJ2-1; 7 nucleotides agree with TRBD1. CDR1 and CDR2 from the germline V gene are SGDLS and YYNGEE. V gave up 2 bases and J gave up 2 bases; unmatched junction bases: 1. The CDR3 has 14 amino acids. Here the CDR3 DNA reads TGTGCCAGCAGCGTCGGGACAGCCTACAATGAGCAGTTCTTC. It specifies CASSVGTAYNEQFF.

The rearrangement links TRBV27 to TRBJ1-2; 7 bases agree with TRBD1. V gave up 5 bases and J gave up 5 bases; unmatched junction bases: 5. Germline V gene sequence: CDR1 MNHEY, CDR2 SMNVEV (reference sequence). The CDR3 length is 13 residues. CDR3 sequence (DNA): TGTGCCAGCAGTCCGGGACAGAATTATGGCTACACCTTC. It translates to CASSPGQNYGYTF.

The chain recombines TRBV6-1 with TRBJ2-7, with D possibly being TRBD1 or TRBD2 (7 bases each). The V gene's germline CDR1 is MNHNS and CDR2 SASEGT. The CDR3 covers 16 residues. V lost 1 base and J 3 bases, leaving 16 bases between the germline ends. CDR3 sequence reads: CASSEGPRGTIYEQYF. CDR3 sequence (DNA): TGTGCCAGCAGTGAAGGTCCCAGGGGGACTATCTACGAGCAGTACTTC.